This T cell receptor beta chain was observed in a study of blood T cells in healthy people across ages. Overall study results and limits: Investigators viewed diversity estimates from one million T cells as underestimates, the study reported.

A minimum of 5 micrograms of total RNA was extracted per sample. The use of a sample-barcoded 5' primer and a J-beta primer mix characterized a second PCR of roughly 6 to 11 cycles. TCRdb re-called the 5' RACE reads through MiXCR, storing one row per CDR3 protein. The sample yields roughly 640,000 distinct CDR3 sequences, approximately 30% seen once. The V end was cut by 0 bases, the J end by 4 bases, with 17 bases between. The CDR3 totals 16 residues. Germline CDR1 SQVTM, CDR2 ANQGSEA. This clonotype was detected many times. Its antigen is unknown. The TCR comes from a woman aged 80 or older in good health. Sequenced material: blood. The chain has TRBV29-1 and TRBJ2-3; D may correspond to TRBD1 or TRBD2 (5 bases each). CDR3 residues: CSVEDGDPGGPDTQYF. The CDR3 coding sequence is TGCAGCGTTGAAGATGGGGACCCCGGAGGACCAGATACGCAGTATTTT.